The next 23 T cell receptor beta chains were all read from a single sample in a study of shared T cell receptors in the human thymus. Sequencing was performed with immunoSEQ multiplex PCR; in TCRdb, only in-frame clones are kept and a portion is missing. The sample yields 630,000 or so clones, about 87% seen once. Another study also made use of these data, one on human thymus T cells.

Input material: thymocytes. The receptors here all came from a boy under two years old with a congenital heart defect.

The chain uses TRBV10-3 and TRBJ1-1, with TRBD1 identical over 7 bases. V lost 10 bases to trimming and J lost 0 bases; unmatched junction nucleotides: 14. The CDR3 sequence is 16 residues long. Per the germline V gene, CDR1 is ENHRY and CDR2 is SYGVKD. CDR3 loop: CASGVRGQRMNTEAFF. DNA of the CDR3: TGTGCCAGCGGTGTTAGGGGACAGAGGATGAACACTGAAGCTTTCTTT.

V usage is TRBV5-1 and J usage is TRBJ1-2; 9 nucleotides line up with TRBD1. The CDR3 is 17 residues long. Germline CDR1 and CDR2: SGHRS and YFSETQ. Losses at the gene ends were 4 bases for V and 4 bases for J; bases not matched to a gene: 14. The CDR3, as DNA: TGCGCCAGCAGCGCGCCCTCTTCGGGGGACAGGGTCTATGGCTACACCTTC. It yields the protein CASSAPSSGDRVYGYTF.

The chain employs TRBV30 and TRBJ2-1; 7 bases fit TRBD1. The CDR3 runs 14 residues. Trimming took 7 bases from V and 0 from J; bases not matched to a gene: 6. The V gene's germline CDR1 is GTSNPN and CDR2 SVGIG (reference sequence). The CDR3: CASTTGPSYNEQFF. CDR3 nucleotides: TGTGCCTCAACGACAGGGCCCTCCTACAATGAGCAGTTCTTC.

A single count supports this clone. The V and J genes are TRBV15 and TRBJ2-3; no clear D. CDR3 length: 13 amino acids. CDR1 LNHNV and CDR2 YYDKDF come from the germline V gene (reference sequence). V lost 2 bases and J lost 6, with 9 bases in between. The CDR3, as DNA: TGTGCCACCAGCAGAAAAGCTTCGGATACGCAGTATTTT. This codes for CATSRKASDTQYF.

The V call is TRBV7-9, the J call TRBJ1-1; D gene ambiguous. In germline, CDR1 is SEHNR, CDR2 FQNEAQ (reference sequence). Trimming stripped 5 bases from V and 2 bases from J, with 18 bases between. The CDR3 is made up of 16 amino acids. In nucleotides, the CDR3 is TGTGCCAGCAGCGTCCACCAAGCTACGGGAAACACTGAAGCTTTCTTT. Translating it yields CASSVHQATGNTEAFF.

The J gene is TRBJ1-6, the V gene TRBV18; a possible D gene is TRBD1 (5 bases). Looked up from germline, CDR1 is KGHSH and CDR2 is LQKENI. With 3 bases removed from V and 9 bases from J, the gap between germline ends came to 12 bases. The CDR3 spans 14 residues. DNA of the CDR3: TGTGCCAGCTCACCGGGGCAGGATAGTTCACCCCTCCACTTT. Its protein product is CASSPGQDSSPLHF.

The chain has TRBV10-3 and TRBJ2-1; 7 nucleotides match TRBD2. Germline V gene data show CDR1 as ENHRY and CDR2 as SYGVKD. V lost 5 bases, J lost 0 bases, and 4 bases stayed unmatched. This CDR3 comprises 15 residues. CDR3 region: CAISLSGISYNEQFF. The CDR3 coding sequence is TGTGCCATCAGTCTGAGCGGGATCTCCTACAATGAGCAGTTCTTC.

This chain uses TRBV7-9 with TRBJ1-4; D might be TRBD1 (5 bases). Germline loops: CDR1 SEHNR, CDR2 FQNEAQ (reference sequence). Between the trimmed V and J ends, which lost 5 bases and 6 bases, there was a span of 22 bases. The CDR3 totals 17 residues. The CDR3 loop reads CASSPRGVGHLDEKLFF. The CDR3 nucleotides are TGTGCCAGCAGCCCTAGGGGTGTCGGGCATCTCGATGAAAAACTGTTTTTT.

The chain links TRBV7-9 to TRBJ2-7, with 10 nucleotides matching TRBD2. Per the germline V gene, CDR1 is SEHNR and CDR2 is FQNEAQ (reference sequence). The length of the CDR3 is 16 residues. V gave up 5 bases and J gave up 3 bases; unmatched junction bases: 10. The DNA for the CDR3 is TGTGCCAGCAGCCCCTTGCCCTGGACTAGCGGCTACGAGCAGTACTTC. Translation: CASSPLPWTSGYEQYF.

The chain is built from TRBV5-5 and TRBJ2-7; 9 bases match TRBD1. V gave up 4 bases and J gave up 4 bases; unmatched junction bases: 9. The CDR3 spans 15 residues. Germline CDR1 reads SGHKS; CDR2 reads YYEKEE (reference sequence). The DNA for the CDR3 is TGTGCCAGCAGCCAAAATACAGGGGGCCATTACGAGCAGTACTTC. It yields the protein CASSQNTGGHYEQYF. The variable domain in full, completed from reference TRBV5-5 and TRBJ2-7, reads DAGVTQSPTHLIKTRGQQVTLRCSPISGHKSVSWYQQVLGQGPQFIFQYYEKEERGRGNFPDRFSARQFPNYSSELNVNALLLGDSALYLCASSQNTGGHYEQYFGPGTRLTVT.

V gene TRBV20-1 combines with J gene TRBJ1-6; 8 bases agree with TRBD1. CDR1 is DFQATT, CDR2 SNEGSKA, per germline (reference sequence). J was trimmed by 8 bases and V by 8 bases; bases with no gene match: 2. CDR3 length: 11 amino acids. CDR3 in amino acids: CSQGAHSPLHF. Here the CDR3 DNA reads TGCAGTCAGGGGGCCCATTCACCCCTCCACTTT.

In its sample, this clone was seen a few times. The chain employs TRBV18 and TRBJ2-5, with 9 bases lining up with TRBD1. V dropped 5 bases and J dropped 5; count of bases not matched to a gene: 3. The germline V gene has CDR1 KGHSH and CDR2 LQKENI. This CDR3 has 13 residues. The CDR3 nucleotides are TGTGCCAGCTCAGACAGGGGGATTGAGACCCAGTACTTC. Translated, it gives CASSDRGIETQYF. Full variable domain (rest looked up from reference TRBV18 and TRBJ2-5): NAGVMQNPRHLVRRRGQEARLRCSPMKGHSHVYWYRQLPEEGLKFMVYLQKENIIDESGMPKERFSAEFPKEGPSILRIQQVVRGDSAAYFCASSDRGIETQYFGPGTRLLVL.

This clone was counted a single time. V is TRBV29-1 and J is TRBJ2-7, with D perhaps TRBD1 (9 bases). The length of the CDR3 is 15 residues. V lost 4 bases, J lost 4 bases, and 20 bases lay in between. Germline lookup yields CDR1 SQVTM and CDR2 ANQGSEA. The CDR3 region has the DNA TGCAGCGTTGGGACAGGGGAGACTAGCGTATACGAGCAGTACTTC. It yields the protein CSVGTGETSVYEQYF.

The chain uses TRBV7-3 and TRBJ2-1, with TRBD2 matching over 7 bases. Germline V gene sequence: CDR1 SGHTA, CDR2 FQGTGA. This CDR3 spans 16 amino acids. The V gene end was trimmed by 2 bases and the J gene end by 0 bases; junction bases not matched to a gene: 4. CDR3 protein: CASSLGSSGSYNEQFF. The CDR3 DNA reads TGTGCCAGCAGCTTAGGGTCTAGCGGCTCCTACAATGAGCAGTTCTTC. The variable domain in full, completed from reference TRBV7-3 and TRBJ2-1, reads GAGVSQTPSNKVTEKGKYVELRCDPISGHTALYWYRQSLGQGPEFLIYFQGTGAADDSGLPNDRFFAVRPEGSVSTLKIQRTERGDSAVYLCASSLGSSGSYNEQFFGPGTRLTVL.

A word on this clone: One end of the junction is discordant with germline, which a read error may explain. The chain links TRBV30 to TRBJ2-1; 7 positions agree with TRBD1. The CDR3 contains 15 residues. Germline V lookup: CDR1 GTSNPN, CDR2 SVGIG (reference sequence). CDR3 loop: CAWKSWQGVRNGQFF. DNA of the CDR3: TGTGCCTGGAAGTCTTGGCAGGGGGTCAGGAATGGGCAGTTCTTC. Based on the CDR3 plus reference TRBV30 and TRBJ2-1, the full variable domain is SQTIHQWPATLVQPVGSPLSLECTVEGTSNPNLYWYRQAAGRGLQLLFYSVGIGQISSEVPQNLSASRPQDRQFILSSKKLLLSDSGFYLCAWKSWQGVRNGQFFGPGTRLTVL.

V is TRBV9 and J is TRBJ2-3; D gene ambiguous. Germline V gene sequence: CDR1 SGDLS, CDR2 YYNGEE. V was cut by 0 bases and J by 3 bases, with 11 bases left in between. The CDR3 totals 15 residues. This CDR3 reads CASSVGIEVTDTQYF. In DNA, the CDR3 is TGTGCCAGCAGCGTAGGGATAGAGGTTACAGATACGCAGTATTTT.

The rearrangement joins TRBV4-3 to TRBJ1-5; no clear D. V was cut by 0 bases and J by 0 bases, with 15 bases left in between. The CDR3 spans 18 residues. CDR1 and CDR2 from the germline V gene are LGHNA and YSLEER. Here the CDR3 reads CASSQEGSGFYSNQPQHF. In nucleotides, the CDR3 is TGCGCCAGCAGCCAAGAAGGGAGCGGGTTCTATAGCAATCAGCCCCAGCATTTT.

The rearrangement joins TRBV27 to TRBJ1-2; D uncertain. Germline CDR1 reads MNHEY; CDR2 reads SMNVEV (reference sequence). This CDR3 region has 13 residues. The V gene lost 5 bases and the J gene lost 4 bases, with 11 bases spanning the gap. CDR3 in amino acids: CASSPLDFYGYTF. In DNA form, the CDR3 reads TGTGCCAGCAGTCCCTTGGACTTCTATGGCTACACCTTC.

This clone was counted a few times. The rearrangement links TRBV5-6 to TRBJ2-1, with 12 bases matching TRBD1. The V and J ends lost 2 bases and 9 bases, in that order; junction bases with no gene match: 6. The germline CDR1 and CDR2 sequences are SGHDT and YYEEEE. The CDR3 consists of 15 residues. The CDR3 region is CASSFEGTGGSEQFF. The DNA of the CDR3 is TGTGCCAGCAGCTTTGAGGGGACAGGGGGCAGTGAGCAGTTCTTC.

This clone was found a few times. V and J are TRBV19 and TRBJ1-2, with D unclear. Per the germline V gene, CDR1 is LNHDA and CDR2 is SQIVND (reference sequence). Trimming removed 0 bases at V and 4 bases at J, with 6 bases between. There are 13 residues in the CDR3. This chain's CDR3 is CASSIDLIYGYTF. In DNA, the CDR3 is TGTGCCAGTAGTATAGATCTAATCTATGGCTACACCTTC.

V is TRBV6-1 and J is TRBJ1-3, with no clear D. CDR1 MNHNS and CDR2 SASEGT come from the germline V gene. The CDR3 is 12 residues long. V lost 6 bases and J lost 4, with 7 bases in between. The CDR3 protein is CASRRGGNTIYF. The CDR3 DNA is TGTGCCAGCAGGAGAGGCGGAAACACCATATATTTT.

The V call is TRBV5-5, the J call TRBJ2-3; D not certain. Trimming left V 7 bases short and J 2 bases short, with 5 bases between. Germline CDR1 is SGHKS and CDR2 is YYEKEE (reference sequence). CDR3 size: 11 residues. DNA of the CDR3: TGTGCCAGCCGAGACACAGATACGCAGTATTTT. This encodes CASRDTDTQYF. The entire variable domain, with the rest obtained from reference TRBV5-5 and TRBJ2-3, is as follows: DAGVTQSPTHLIKTRGQQVTLRCSPISGHKSVSWYQQVLGQGPQFIFQYYEKEERGRGNFPDRFSARQFPNYSSELNVNALLLGDSALYLCASRDTDTQYFGPGTRLTVL.

This clone was seen only once. Other DNA sequences in the sample encode the same CDR3. The chain has TRBV19 and TRBJ2-7, with 10 bases that match TRBD2. The junction had 2 bases not matched to a gene; V was cut back by 5 bases and J by 1 base. Per germline, CDR1 LNHDA and CDR2 SQIVND (reference sequence). The CDR3 loop spans 14 amino acids. CDR3: CASSRTSGSYEQYF. CDR3 nucleotide sequence: TGTGCCAGTAGTCGGACTAGCGGATCCTACGAGCAGTACTTC.